Presented here are 10 T cell receptor beta chains from one specimen sequenced in a study of T cell responses to AZD1222 COVID-19 vaccine. The method was immunoSEQ multiplex PCR; TCRdb's version includes in-frame clones alone and lacks a portion of them. The repertoire holds around 140,000 clones, roughly nine tenths seen once, with roughly 6.3% in the top ten. Here the sequenced sample was peripheral blood, taken on day 0 of AZD1222 vaccination. The receptors derive from an adult in good health.

The V gene is TRBV11-1, the J gene TRBJ2-7; 11 positions agree with TRBD1. CDR1 is SGHAT and CDR2 is FQDESV in the germline V gene (reference sequence). The CDR3 is 14 residues long. V was pared by 3 bases and J by 7 bases, with 5 bases of the junction left unmatched. The CDR3 sequence: CASSFGQGAREQYF. CDR3 in DNA: TGTGCCAGCAGCTTTGGACAGGGGGCGAGGGAGCAGTACTTC.

This clone was detected only once. V is TRBV7-2 and J is TRBJ2-7; no reliable D call. CDR3 length: 13 amino acids. The V and J ends lost 2 bases and 2 bases respectively, with 7 bases between them. Germline V gives CDR1 SGHTA, CDR2 FQGNSA. The CDR3 nucleotides read TGTGCCAGCAGCTTACTGTATACCTACGAGCAGTACTTC. Protein product: CASSLLYTYEQYF.

This clone was seen once. The chain has TRBV12-5 and TRBJ2-2, with D perhaps TRBD2 (5 bases). Trimming took off 0 bases at V and 8 bases at J, with 16 bases between the two ends. The CDR3 has 16 residues. Germline V gene sequence: CDR1 LGHNT, CDR2 FRNRAP. CDR3 nucleotides: TGTGCTAGTGGTTTGGTAAAGCAGACTCGGAGGGGGGAGCTGTTTTTT. It codes for CASGLVKQTRRGELFF.

The J gene is TRBJ2-1, the V gene TRBV10-3, with 9 bases lining up with TRBD1. The CDR3 length is 14 residues. Per germline, CDR1 ENHRY and CDR2 SYGVKD. J gave up 9 bases and V 8 bases, and 11 bases lay outside the gene matches. For the CDR3, the DNA is TGTGCCATCTCCCTAGGGACAGGGTTGAGTGAGCAGTTCTTC. Translating gives CAISLGTGLSEQFF.

This clone has just a few counts. This rearrangement joins TRBV5-4 to TRBJ2-7; D may correspond to TRBD1 or TRBD2 (6 bases each). Germline loops: CDR1 SGHNT, CDR2 YYREEE (reference sequence). Trimming took off 4 bases at V and 3 bases at J, with 11 bases between the two ends. CDR3 length equals 13 residues. The CDR3 DNA sequence: TGTGCCAGCAGCCGACAGGAGGGCTACGAGCAGTACTTC. Its protein is CASSRQEGYEQYF.

This clone was detected only a few times. The chain couples TRBV5-5 to TRBJ1-1; TRBD1 is a possible D gene (6 bases). CDR1 and CDR2 (germline): SGHKS, YYEKEE (reference sequence). The V gene lost 0 bases and the J gene lost 6 bases, with 21 bases spanning the gap. The CDR3 contains 17 residues. CDR3 in DNA: TGTGCCAGCAGCTTGGGAAGCACCGCAGGGGCTGGCGCTGAAGCTTTCTTT. This sequence encodes CASSLGSTAGAGAEAFF.

This chain links TRBV5-4 with TRBJ1-2, with D possibly being TRBD1 (5 bases). Trimming pared 4 bases from V and 3 bases from J, leaving 19 bases between. The CDR3 totals 16 residues. Germline V CDR1 and CDR2: SGHNT, YYREEE (reference sequence). CDR3 protein: CASSKWGTNVYYGYTF. In DNA form, the CDR3 reads TGTGCCAGCAGCAAATGGGGGACGAATGTGTACTATGGCTACACCTTC.

The CDR3 reads CASSQDGGQGQPQHF. The CDR3 DNA reads as TGTGCCAGCAGCCAAGATGGGGGGCAAGGGCAGCCCCAGCATTTT. V and J are TRBV4-2 and TRBJ1-5; TRBD1 is a possible D gene (6 bases). V lost 0 bases and J 7 bases, leaving 13 bases between the germline ends. The CDR3 runs 15 residues. Germline V gene lookup returns CDR1 LGHNA and CDR2 YNFKEQ.

V usage is TRBV7-9 and J usage is TRBJ1-2; weak D call: TRBD1 (5 bases). This CDR3 has 14 residues. Germline CDR1 and CDR2: SEHNR and FQNEAQ (reference sequence). V lost 5 bases and J lost 4, with 14 bases in between. CDR3: CASSPRVGVYGYTF. The DNA for the CDR3 is TGTGCCAGCAGCCCCCGAGTGGGGGTCTATGGCTACACCTTC.

CDR3 in DNA: TGCGCCAGCAGCTTGGTACAGGGGACCGGAAACACCATATATTTT. It yields the protein CASSLVQGTGNTIYF. The V call is TRBV5-1, the J call TRBJ1-3; 7 nucleotides line up with TRBD1. The CDR3 totals 15 residues. Trimming took 0 bases from V and 4 from J; bases not matched to a gene: 4. Germline CDR1 SGHRS, CDR2 YFSETQ.